One sample yielded the 9 T cell receptor beta chains listed below, sequenced in a study of beta chain features in type 1 diabetes. Expressed TCRB transcripts were sequenced after all isolated RNA was converted to cDNA. The data were produced by immunoSEQ multiplex PCR, yet TCRdb's version contains in-frame clones alone and is incomplete. The sample gives some 300,000 clones, 8% of which show up once; more than 1% is in the top ten. The sample was central memory CD4+ T cells from blood. These receptors were collected from a woman younger than 30 in good health.

In its sample, this clone was seen a few times. This sequence joins TRBV28 and TRBJ1-5; 9 nucleotides match TRBD1. V was clipped by 6 bases and J by 0 bases; unmatched bases: 6. This CDR3 region has 16 residues. From germline, CDR1 is MDHEN and CDR2 SYDVKM. The CDR3 protein is CASRWTGADSNQPQHF. The CDR3 bases are TGTGCCAGCAGGTGGACAGGGGCCGATAGCAATCAGCCCCAGCATTTT.

This sequence joins TRBV14 and TRBJ2-5, with 7 bases aligning to TRBD2. Trimming cost V 4 bases and J 2 bases; bases outside gene matches: 10. The CDR3 is made up of 16 amino acids. In germline, CDR1 is SGHDN, CDR2 FVKESK. The CDR3 nucleotides read TGTGCCAGCAGCCGCGGGGCTAGCGGCGAACAAGAGACCCAGTACTTC. Translated: CASSRGASGEQETQYF.

This clone showed up just a few times. The rearrangement uses TRBV10-3 and TRBJ2-7, with 9 bases that match TRBD1. CDR1 and CDR2 (germline): ENHRY, SYGVKD. Trimming at V came to 4 bases and at J to 4 bases, leaving 5 bases not matched to a gene. This CDR3 spans 14 amino acids. The CDR3 loop is CAISATGGRYEQYF. The CDR3 DNA reads as TGTGCCATCAGTGCAACAGGGGGCAGGTACGAGCAGTACTTC.

The J gene is TRBJ1-2, the V gene TRBV28, with a tentative D call TRBD1 (5 bases). The CDR3 loop spans 14 amino acids. Trimming cost V 6 bases and J 2 bases, with 13 bases left between them. Germline V lookup: CDR1 MDHEN, CDR2 SYDVKM. The CDR3 is CASRLGPRNYGYTF. CDR3 DNA: TGTGCCAGCAGGCTGGGACCCAGGAACTATGGCTACACCTTC.

The chain links TRBV7-9 to TRBJ1-1, with D possibly matching TRBD1 (5 bases). V gave up 0 bases and J gave up 6 bases, with 8 bases separating them. This CDR3 is built from 13 residues. Germline V lookup: CDR1 SEHNR, CDR2 FQNEAQ (reference sequence). CDR3 loop: CASSLARGAEAFF. Written as DNA, the CDR3 is TGTGCCAGCAGCTTAGCAAGAGGGGCTGAAGCTTTCTTT.

This clone was counted a few times. The chain combines TRBV9 with TRBJ2-5; 10 bases are shared with TRBD2. Germline CDR1 is SGDLS and CDR2 is YYNGEE. V dropped 0 bases and J dropped 0; count of bases not matched to a gene: 2. This CDR3 has 16 residues. For the CDR3, the DNA is TGTGCCAGCAGCGTAGCTCTAGCGGGGGACCAAGAGACCCAGTACTTC. Translation gives CASSVALAGDQETQYF.

The V call is TRBV29-1, the J call TRBJ2-1, with 7 bases identical to TRBD1. The CDR3 has 16 residues. Unmatched junction bases numbered 9, after V lost 0 bases and J lost 4 bases. The germline gives CDR1 SQVTM, CDR2 ANQGSEA. CDR3 DNA sequence: TGCAGCGTTGAAGACCCCGGGACAGCCCTATACAATGAGCAGTTCTTC. This encodes CSVEDPGTALYNEQFF.

This clone was observed a handful of times. The gene calls are TRBV7-8 and TRBJ1-2; TRBD1 is a possible D gene (6 bases). Germline loops: CDR1 SGHVS, CDR2 FQNEAQ. The germline V and J ends were trimmed by 5 bases and 9 bases, with 16 bases remaining between them. The CDR3 consists of 13 residues. The CDR3 nucleotides are TGTGCCAGCAGCCTCATAGGGGGAGGGAGCTACACCTTC. Its translation is CASSLIGGGSYTF.

This clone was recorded a few times. The rearrangement links TRBV28 to TRBJ1-4; TRBD1 is a possible D gene (5 bases). CDR3 length equals 16 residues. Trimming removed 2 bases from V and 6 bases from J, with 16 bases in between. CDR1 and CDR2 (germline): MDHEN, SYDVKM. The CDR3 protein is CASSLVHSWGDEKLFF. Here the CDR3 DNA reads TGTGCCAGCAGTTTAGTACATTCTTGGGGGGATGAAAAACTGTTTTTT.